These 25 T cell receptor beta chains were all obtained from the same sample, sequenced in a study of T cell responses to AZD1222 COVID-19 vaccine. Here immunoSEQ multiplex PCR was the method, and the copy in TCRdb shows in-frame clones only, minus some. Of about 83,000 clones in the sample, about nine tenths were seen once. Sequencing used peripheral blood, obtained on day 0 of MenACWY control vaccination. The source of these receptors is an adult in good health.

A single count supports this clone. The chain uses TRBV19 and TRBJ1-1, with D uncertain. The CDR3 totals 14 residues. CDR1 and CDR2 from the germline V gene are LNHDA and SQIVND (reference sequence). The V end was cut by 8 bases, the J end by 0 bases, with 13 bases between. CDR3 nucleotides: TGTGCCAGTGTGCGTACGACGGTGAACACTGAAGCTTTCTTT. Translating it yields CASVRTTVNTEAFF. The whole variable domain, filled in from reference TRBV19 and TRBJ1-1, reads DGGITQSPKYLFRKEGQNVTLSCEQNLNHDAMYWYRQDPGQGLRLIYYSQIVNDFQKGDIAEGYSVSREKKESFPLTVTSAQKNPTAFYLCASVRTTVNTEAFFGQGTRLTVV.

This chain uses TRBV6-5 with TRBJ1-4; the D is unclear. V lost 0 bases and J 5 bases, leaving 10 bases between the germline ends. This CDR3 comprises 15 residues. Germline V gives CDR1 MNHEY, CDR2 SVGAGI. CDR3 DNA: TGTGCCAGCAGTTACTCGCCAGCCCAGAATGAAAAACTGTTTTTT. Its translation is CASSYSPAQNEKLFF.

The chain combines TRBV9 with TRBJ2-3, with TRBD1 as a possible D gene (7 bases). Germline loops: CDR1 SGDLS, CDR2 YYNGEE. Trimming removed 7 bases at V and 4 bases at J, with 22 bases between. The CDR3 extends over 16 amino acids. The CDR3 loop reads CASGQEGRSGADTQYF. The CDR3 nucleotides are TGTGCCAGCGGACAGGAGGGACGGAGCGGAGCAGATACGCAGTATTTT. The entire variable domain, with the rest obtained from reference TRBV9 and TRBJ2-3, is as follows: DSGVTQTPKHLITATGQRVTLRCSPRSGDLSVYWYQQSLDQGLQFLIQYYNGEERAKGNILERFSAQQFPDLHSELNLSSLELGDSALYFCASGQEGRSGADTQYFGPGTRLTVL.

Only one count was recorded for this clone. The chain links TRBV12-3 or TRBV12-4 to TRBJ2-1, with D hard to call. The CDR3 totals 13 residues. V dropped 2 bases and J dropped 7 bases, with 9 bases sitting between them. CDR3 loop: CASSLMGTNEQFF. CDR3 DNA: TGTGCCAGCAGTTTAATGGGTACGAATGAGCAGTTCTTC.

V is TRBV5-8 and J is TRBJ1-1, with D uncertain. Germline CDR1 and CDR2: SGHTS and YDEGEE. CDR3 length: 13 residues. V lost 2 bases, J lost 0 bases, and 5 bases lay in between. The CDR3 nucleotides are TGTGCCAGCAGCTTAATGGTGAACACTGAAGCTTTCTTT. As protein: CASSLMVNTEAFF.

V is TRBV6-5 and J is TRBJ1-2; weak D call: TRBD1 (6 bases). CDR1 is MNHEY and CDR2 is SVGAGI in the germline V gene. This CDR3 has 13 residues. V was shortened by 7 bases and J by 6 bases, with 15 bases between the two germline ends. CDR3 coding DNA: TGTGCCAGCAATGGGGGCACCGGCCATGGCTACACCTTC. This codes for CASNGGTGHGYTF.

This clone was seen just once. The chain recombines TRBV9 with TRBJ1-3; D not resolved. CDR1 is SGDLS and CDR2 is YYNGEE in the germline V gene. The CDR3 sequence is 15 residues long. V lost 4 bases and J lost 0, with 11 bases in between. CDR3 in amino acids: CASSSLGASGNTIYF. The CDR3 DNA is TGTGCCAGCAGCTCACTAGGCGCCTCTGGAAACACCATATATTTT.

The J gene is TRBJ2-1, the V gene TRBV5-1; the D call may be TRBD1 or TRBD2 (5 bases each). This CDR3 region has 15 residues. V was cut by 0 bases and J by 7 bases, with 14 bases left in between. CDR1 and CDR2 (germline): SGHRS, YFSETQ. The CDR3 loop is CASSLALLGENEQFF. DNA for the CDR3: TGCGCCAGCAGCTTGGCGCTGTTGGGGGAGAATGAGCAGTTCTTC. The variable domain in full, with the rest retrieved from reference TRBV5-1 and TRBJ2-1, is KAGVTQTPRYLIKTRGQQVTLSCSPISGHRSVSWYQQTPGQGLQFLFEYFSETQRNKGNFPGRFSGRQFSNSRSEMNVSTLELGDSALYLCASSLALLGENEQFFGPGTRLTVL.

The gene calls are TRBV5-8 and TRBJ2-1, with 11 bases that match TRBD1. Germline V CDR1 and CDR2: SGHTS, YDEGEE. This CDR3 spans 15 amino acids. V gave up 5 bases and J gave up 7 bases; unmatched junction bases: 8. CDR3 loop: CASSQGQGATNEQFF. In DNA, the CDR3 is TGTGCCAGCAGTCAAGGACAGGGGGCAACAAATGAGCAGTTCTTC.

V gene TRBV19 combines with J gene TRBJ2-3; no clear D. Germline CDR1 and CDR2: LNHDA and SQIVND (reference sequence). The CDR3 is made up of 14 amino acids. Trimming removed 2 bases at V and 0 bases at J, with 6 bases between. DNA of the CDR3: TGTGCCAGTAGTATAAGTAGCAGCACAGATACGCAGTATTTT. Residues: CASSISSSTDTQYF.

The chain is built from TRBV9 and TRBJ2-1; 7 bases line up with TRBD2. The CDR3 sequence is 12 residues long. V lost 3 bases, J lost 15 bases, and 9 bases stayed unmatched. Germline assignment: CDR1 SGDLS and CDR2 YYNGEE. CDR3 sequence: CASSAGTNRRFF. CDR3 nucleotide sequence: TGTGCCAGCAGCGCCGGGACTAACCGTCGGTTCTTC.

The V call is TRBV27, the J call TRBJ1-2, with 10 bases identical to TRBD1. V gave up 4 bases and J gave up 6 bases; unmatched junction bases: 8. The CDR3 has 15 residues. Germline lookup yields CDR1 MNHEY and CDR2 SMNVEV (reference sequence). The CDR3 loop reads CASSWRQGARDGYTF. CDR3 nucleotide sequence: TGTGCCAGCAGTTGGAGACAGGGGGCGCGGGATGGCTACACCTTC.

The V call is TRBV19, the J call TRBJ2-2, with a possible D match to TRBD1 (6 bases). This CDR3 is built from 13 residues. Germline CDR1 and CDR2: LNHDA and SQIVND (reference sequence). The germline V and J ends were trimmed by 9 bases and 5 bases, with 13 bases remaining between them. CDR3 loop: CASYTGRTGELFF. CDR3 sequence (DNA): TGTGCCAGCTATACAGGGCGGACCGGGGAGCTGTTTTTT.

This sequence joins TRBV30 and TRBJ1-4, with D hard to call. Trimming removed 5 bases from V and 4 bases from J, with 14 bases in between. The CDR3 sequence is 14 residues long. Germline V gene data show CDR1 as GTSNPN and CDR2 as SVGIG (reference sequence). The CDR3 DNA sequence: TGTGCCTGGCGGAGGAAGCTACTTAATGAAAAACTGTTTTTT. It codes for CAWRRKLLNEKLFF.

The chain employs TRBV6-2 or TRBV6-3 and TRBJ2-1; a possible D gene is TRBD1 (5 bases). The CDR3 spans 16 residues. Per the germline V gene, CDR1 is MNHEY and CDR2 is SVGEGT. Trimming stripped 0 bases from V and 8 bases from J, with 17 bases between. CDR3 residues: CASSYSSRAGYYEQFF. The DNA of the CDR3 is TGTGCCAGCAGTTACTCTTCCAGGGCAGGGTATTATGAGCAGTTCTTC.

The rearrangement joins TRBV5-1 to TRBJ1-2, with TRBD1 identical over 7 bases. Trimming took 4 bases from V and 5 from J; bases not matched to a gene: 8. Germline V CDR1 and CDR2: SGHRS, YFSETQ. CDR3 size: 14 residues. The CDR3 protein is CASSPRDSSYGYTF. DNA for the CDR3: TGCGCCAGCAGCCCCCGGGACAGTTCTTATGGCTACACCTTC.

V and J are TRBV19 and TRBJ2-5, with a tentative D call TRBD1 (7 bases). The CDR3 is 13 amino acids. Per the germline V gene, CDR1 is LNHDA and CDR2 is SQIVND (reference sequence). V was shortened by 5 bases and J by 3 bases, with 10 bases between the two germline ends. CDR3 in DNA: TGTGCCAGTAGTCCAGGGGGGAAAGAGACCCAGTACTTC. Its translation is CASSPGGKETQYF.

This clone was seen once. The chain couples TRBV3-1 (or the pseudogene TRBV3-2) to TRBJ1-3; D may be TRBD1 (5 bases). This CDR3 is 14 amino acids long. V lost 4 bases and J 3 bases, leaving 10 bases between the germline ends. Looked up from germline, CDR1 is LGHDT and CDR2 is YNNKEL (reference sequence). CDR3 coding DNA: TGTGCCAGCAGCCCGACAGTTTTTGGAAACACCATATATTTT. Translated: CASSPTVFGNTIYF.

The genes are TRBV21-1 and TRBJ1-5. TRBV21-1 is a pseudogene. This CDR3 has 14 residues. CDR3 DNA: TGTGCCAGCAGCAAAGGACGGCGACTTGGGCCCCAGCATTTT. This sequence encodes CASSKGRRLGPQHF.

Comment on this clone: At one end the junction does not follow the germline gene, possibly because of a read error. The chain joins TRBV24-1 to TRBJ2-5, with D perhaps matching TRBD1 or TRBD2 (5 bases each). This CDR3 is 16 amino acids long. Germline CDR1 and CDR2: KGHDR and SFDVKD. In DNA form, the CDR3 reads TGTGCCACCGGTGAGGGGTCCTGGAGGCGGCAAGAGACCCAGTACTTC. Residues: CATGEGSWRRQETQYF.

The V and J genes are TRBV2 and TRBJ2-7; tentative D call: TRBD1 (6 bases). Looked up from germline, CDR1 is SNHLY and CDR2 is FYNNEI. CDR3 length: 14 residues. Trimming removed 4 bases from V and 2 bases from J, with 12 bases in between. CDR3 amino acids: CASSGTTGTYEQYF. The CDR3 nucleotides read TGTGCCAGCAGTGGTACGACAGGTACCTACGAGCAGTACTTC.

V gene TRBV5-1 combines with J gene TRBJ2-2; 11 nucleotides line up with TRBD2. The CDR3 sequence is 16 residues long. V was clipped by 4 bases and J by 1 base; unmatched bases: 3. Germline V gives CDR1 SGHRS, CDR2 YFSETQ. The CDR3, as DNA: TGCGCCAGCAGCGGGACTAGCGGACTGAACACCGGGGAGCTGTTTTTT. Amino acids: CASSGTSGLNTGELFF.

The J gene is TRBJ1-2, the V gene TRBV30; no clear D gene. The CDR3 has 13 amino acids. Germline CDR1 is GTSNPN and CDR2 is SVGIG (reference sequence). V was clipped by 4 bases and J by 8 bases, with 17 bases between them. In nucleotides, the CDR3 is TGTGCCTGGACGAGCGTGGGGAGCGGCGGCTACACCTTC. It yields the protein CAWTSVGSGGYTF.

This clone was detected many times. This chain connects TRBV25-1 to TRBJ2-3, with D possibly matching TRBD2 (6 bases). V lost 0 bases, J lost 0 bases, and 7 bases lay in between. Germline CDR1 is MGHDK and CDR2 is SYGVNS. The CDR3 covers 15 residues. The CDR3 spells CASSEYGGSTDTQYF. CDR3 nucleotides: TGTGCCAGCAGTGAATATGGGGGGAGCACAGATACGCAGTATTTT.

This chain joins TRBV7-6 and TRBJ1-5, with 10 bases lining up with TRBD1. J gave up 2 bases and V 1 base, and 11 bases lay outside the gene matches. There are 19 residues in the CDR3. Germline CDR1 SGHVS, CDR2 FNYEAQ. CDR3 in DNA: TGTGCCAGCAGCTTAGGGACAGGGGGGGAACATTTGGGCAATCAGCCCCAGCATTTT. Translating it yields CASSLGTGGEHLGNQPQHF.